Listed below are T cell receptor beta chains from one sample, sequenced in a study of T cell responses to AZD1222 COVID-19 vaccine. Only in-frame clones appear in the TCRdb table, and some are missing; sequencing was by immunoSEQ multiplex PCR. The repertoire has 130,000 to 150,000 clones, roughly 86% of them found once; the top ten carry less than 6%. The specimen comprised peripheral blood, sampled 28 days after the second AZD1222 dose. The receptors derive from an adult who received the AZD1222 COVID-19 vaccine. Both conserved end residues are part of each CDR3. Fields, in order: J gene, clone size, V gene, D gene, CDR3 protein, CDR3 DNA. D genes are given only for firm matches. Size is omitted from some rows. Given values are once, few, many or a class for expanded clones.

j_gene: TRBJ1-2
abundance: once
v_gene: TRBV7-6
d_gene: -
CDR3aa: CASSSAKMRRGEPSGYTF
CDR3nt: TGTGCCAGCAGCTCCGCGAAGATGCGCCGGGGGGAACCTAGCGGCTACACCTTC

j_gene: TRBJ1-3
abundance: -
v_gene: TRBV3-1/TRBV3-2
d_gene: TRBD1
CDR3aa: CASSYTGGGGNTIYF
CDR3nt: TGTGCCAGCAGCTATACAGGGGGCGGCGGGAACACCATATATTTT

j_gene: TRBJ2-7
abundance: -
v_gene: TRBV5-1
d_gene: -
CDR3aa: CASSPEGDDGAYEQYF
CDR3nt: TGCGCCAGCAGCCCGGAAGGGGATGACGGGGCCTACGAGCAGTACTTC

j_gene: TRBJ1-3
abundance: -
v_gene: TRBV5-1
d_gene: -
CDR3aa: CASSLGGTTGNTIYF
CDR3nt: TGCGCCAGCAGCTTGGGAGGCACCACGGGAAACACCATATATTTT

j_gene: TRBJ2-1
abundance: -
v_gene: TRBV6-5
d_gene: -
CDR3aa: CATRGGPYNEQFF
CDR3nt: TGTGCCACCCGAGGGGGGCCCTACAATGAGCAGTTCTTC

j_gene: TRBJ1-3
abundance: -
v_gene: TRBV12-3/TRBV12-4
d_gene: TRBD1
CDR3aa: CASSDRVGNTIYF
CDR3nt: TGTGCCAGCAGCGACAGGGTTGGAAACACCATATATTTT

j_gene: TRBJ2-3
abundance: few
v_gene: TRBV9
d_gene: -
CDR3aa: CASSVVGQTTDTQYF
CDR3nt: TGTGCCAGCAGCGTTGTAGGGCAAACCACAGATACGCAGTATTTT

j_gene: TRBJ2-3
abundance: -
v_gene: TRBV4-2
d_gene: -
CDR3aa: CASSHPLRASGDTDTQYF
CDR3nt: TGTGCCAGCAGCCACCCCCTCCGGGCCTCTGGCGACACAGATACGCAGTATTTT

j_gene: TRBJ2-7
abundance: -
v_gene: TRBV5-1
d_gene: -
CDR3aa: CASSLGNNYEQYF
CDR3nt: TGCGCCAGCAGCTTGGGTAACAACTACGAGCAGTACTTC

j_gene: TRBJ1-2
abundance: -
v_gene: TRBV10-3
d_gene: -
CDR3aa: CAISEGQGISNGYTF
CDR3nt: TGTGCCATCAGTGAAGGTCAGGGTATTTCGAATGGCTACACCTTC

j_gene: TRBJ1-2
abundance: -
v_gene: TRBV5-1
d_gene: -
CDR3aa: CASSLAGGSDYGYTF
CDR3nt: TGCGCCAGCAGCTTGGCGGGAGGTTCGGACTATGGCTACACCTTC

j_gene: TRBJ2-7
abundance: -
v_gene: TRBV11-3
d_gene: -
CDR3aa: CASSPLPTYEQYF
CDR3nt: TGTGCCAGCAGCCCTCTGCCTACCTACGAGCAGTACTTC

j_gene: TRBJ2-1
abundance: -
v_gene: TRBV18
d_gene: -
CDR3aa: CASSPAEGAGVAEQFF
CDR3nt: TGTGCCAGCTCACCGGCGGAGGGGGCGGGGGTGGCTGAGCAGTTCTTC

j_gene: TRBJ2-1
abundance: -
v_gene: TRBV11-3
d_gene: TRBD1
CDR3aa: CASSLTGGGYNEQFF
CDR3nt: TGTGCCAGCAGCTTAACAGGGGGCGGGTACAATGAGCAGTTCTTC

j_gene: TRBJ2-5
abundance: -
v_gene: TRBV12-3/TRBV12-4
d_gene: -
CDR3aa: CASSSAKTQYF
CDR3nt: TGTGCCAGCAGTTCCGCCAAGACCCAGTACTTC

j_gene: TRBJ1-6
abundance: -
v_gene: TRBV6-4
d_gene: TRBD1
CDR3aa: CASRRQGNSPLHF
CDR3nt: TGTGCCAGCAGGAGACAGGGTAATTCACCCCTCCACTTT

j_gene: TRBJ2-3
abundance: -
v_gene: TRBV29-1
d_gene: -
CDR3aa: CSAAGGGDTQYF
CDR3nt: TGCAGCGCCGCCGGGGGCGGAGATACGCAGTATTTT

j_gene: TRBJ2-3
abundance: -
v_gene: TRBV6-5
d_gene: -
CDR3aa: CASTPVVDTQYF
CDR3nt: TGTGCCAGCACGCCCGTTGTAGATACGCAGTATTTT

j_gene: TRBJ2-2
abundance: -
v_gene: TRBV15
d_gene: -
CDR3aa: CATSRSDRANTGELFF
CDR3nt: TGTGCCACCAGCAGATCGGACAGAGCGAACACCGGGGAGCTGTTTTTT

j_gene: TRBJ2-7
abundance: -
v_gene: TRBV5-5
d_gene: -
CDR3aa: CASRLDGNEQYF
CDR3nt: TGTGCCAGCAGATTGGACGGGAACGAGCAGTACTTC

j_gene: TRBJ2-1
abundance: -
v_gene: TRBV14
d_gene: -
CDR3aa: CASSQDLRYNEQFF
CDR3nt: TGTGCCAGCAGCCAAGATCTGCGCTACAATGAGCAGTTCTTC

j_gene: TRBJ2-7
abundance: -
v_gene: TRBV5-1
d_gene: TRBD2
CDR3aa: CASSSGTSGYEQYF
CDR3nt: TGCGCCAGCAGCTCCGGGACTAGCGGCTACGAGCAGTACTTC

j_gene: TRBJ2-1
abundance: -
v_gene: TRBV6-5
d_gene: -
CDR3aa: CASSYLTGSDEQFF
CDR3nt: TGTGCCAGCAGTTACCTTACAGGGTCCGATGAGCAGTTCTTC

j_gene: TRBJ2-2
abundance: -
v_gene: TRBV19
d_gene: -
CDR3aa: CASNPLQGSNTGELFF
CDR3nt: TGTGCCAGTAACCCCCTCCAGGGTTCGAACACCGGGGAGCTGTTTTTT

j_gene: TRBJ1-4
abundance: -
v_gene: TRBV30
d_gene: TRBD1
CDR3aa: CAWTNRGGNEKLFF
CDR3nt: TGTGCCTGGACCAACAGGGGGGGAAATGAAAAACTGTTTTTT

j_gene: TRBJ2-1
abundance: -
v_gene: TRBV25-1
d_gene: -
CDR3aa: CASSEYPYNEQFF
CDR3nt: TGTGCCAGCAGTGAATACCCTTACAATGAGCAGTTCTTC

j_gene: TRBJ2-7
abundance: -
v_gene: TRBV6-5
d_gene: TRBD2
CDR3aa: CASSFSGSGEQYF
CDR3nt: TGTGCCAGCAGTTTTAGCGGGAGCGGCGAGCAGTACTTC

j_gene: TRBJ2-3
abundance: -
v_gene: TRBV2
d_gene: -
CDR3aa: CASSTRAVPTDTQYF
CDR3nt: TGTGCCAGCAGTACCCGGGCAGTTCCTACAGATACGCAGTATTTT

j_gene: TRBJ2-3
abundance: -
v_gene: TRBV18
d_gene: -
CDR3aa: CASSPPNKGLSTDTQYF
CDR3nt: TGTGCCAGCTCACCTCCCAATAAGGGGCTGAGCACAGATACGCAGTATTTT

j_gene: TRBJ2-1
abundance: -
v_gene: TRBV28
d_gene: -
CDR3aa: CASGNSYNEQFF
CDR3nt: TGTGCCAGTGGTAACTCCTACAATGAGCAGTTCTTC

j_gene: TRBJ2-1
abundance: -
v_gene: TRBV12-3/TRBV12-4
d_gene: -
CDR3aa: CASRTGTNNEQFF
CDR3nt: TGTGCCAGCAGGACCGGGACAAATAATGAGCAGTTCTTC

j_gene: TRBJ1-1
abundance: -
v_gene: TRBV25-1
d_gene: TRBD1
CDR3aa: CASSDTGGQTEAFF
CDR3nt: TGTGCCAGCAGTGATACAGGGGGCCAAACTGAAGCTTTCTTT

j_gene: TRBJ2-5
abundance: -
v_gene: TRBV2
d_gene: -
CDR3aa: CASSERNQETQYF
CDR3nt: TGTGCCAGCAGTGAAAGGAACCAAGAGACCCAGTACTTC

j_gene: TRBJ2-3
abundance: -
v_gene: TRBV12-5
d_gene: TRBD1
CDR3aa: CASGLGTASTDTQYF
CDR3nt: TGTGCTAGTGGCTTGGGGACAGCTAGCACAGATACGCAGTATTTT

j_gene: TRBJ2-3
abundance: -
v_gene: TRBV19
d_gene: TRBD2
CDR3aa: CASSHGSQQGLAGGRTDTQYF
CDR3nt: TGTGCCAGTAGCCATGGATCCCAACAGGGACTAGCGGGGGGACGCACAGATACGCAGTATTTT

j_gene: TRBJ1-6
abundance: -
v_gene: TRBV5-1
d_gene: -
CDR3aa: CASSLGQTINSPLHF
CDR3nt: TGCGCCAGCAGCCTAGGACAGACCATCAATTCACCCCTCCACTTT

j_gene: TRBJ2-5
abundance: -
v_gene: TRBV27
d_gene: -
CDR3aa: CASSQTGRKEETQYF
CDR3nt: TGTGCCAGCTCTCAAACAGGGCGTAAAGAAGAGACCCAGTACTTC

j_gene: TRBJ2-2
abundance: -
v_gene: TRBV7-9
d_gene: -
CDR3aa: CASSLSSFGDTGELFF
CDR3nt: TGTGCCAGCAGCTTAAGTAGTTTTGGAGACACCGGGGAGCTGTTTTTT

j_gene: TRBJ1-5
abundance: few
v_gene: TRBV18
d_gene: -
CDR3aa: CASSPGEGPQPQHF
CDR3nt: TGTGCCAGCTCACCCGGGGAGGGGCCTCAGCCCCAGCATTTT

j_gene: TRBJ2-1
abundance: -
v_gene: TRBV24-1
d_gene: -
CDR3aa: CATSDLGRGNEQFF
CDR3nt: TGTGCCACCAGTGATCTGGGCAGAGGAAATGAGCAGTTCTTC

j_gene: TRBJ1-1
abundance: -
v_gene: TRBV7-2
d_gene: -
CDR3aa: CASSPKRETEAFF
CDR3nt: TGTGCCAGCAGCCCAAAGAGGGAAACTGAAGCTTTCTTT

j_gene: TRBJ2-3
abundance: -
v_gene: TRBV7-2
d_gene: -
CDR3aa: CASSDSTDTQYF
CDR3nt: TGTGCCAGCAGCGACAGCACAGATACGCAGTATTTT

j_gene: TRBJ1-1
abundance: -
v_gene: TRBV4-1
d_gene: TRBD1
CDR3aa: CASSQPDRAGTEAFF
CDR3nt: TGCGCCAGCAGCCAACCCGACAGGGCGGGAACTGAAGCTTTCTTT

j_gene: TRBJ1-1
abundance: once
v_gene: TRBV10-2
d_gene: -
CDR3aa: CASSLDKGEAFF
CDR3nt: TGCGCCAGCAGTTTAGACAAGGGTGAAGCTTTCTTT

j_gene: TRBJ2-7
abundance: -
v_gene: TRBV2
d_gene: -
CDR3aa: CASRDLSGSSYEQYF
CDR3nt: TGTGCCAGCCGTGATTTGAGCGGTAGCTCCTACGAGCAGTACTTC

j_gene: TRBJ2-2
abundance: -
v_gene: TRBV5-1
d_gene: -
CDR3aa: CASSLRITGELFF
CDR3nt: TGCGCCAGCAGCTTGAGAATCACCGGGGAGCTGTTTTTT

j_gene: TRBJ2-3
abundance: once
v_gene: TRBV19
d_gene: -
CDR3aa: CATSAQTGDTQYF
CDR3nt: TGTGCCACCTCCGCCCAGACGGGGGATACGCAGTATTTT

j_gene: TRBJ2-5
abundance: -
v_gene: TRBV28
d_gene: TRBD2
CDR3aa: CASTGSGGSETQYF
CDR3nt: TGTGCCAGCACCGGGTCGGGAGGGTCAGAGACCCAGTACTTC

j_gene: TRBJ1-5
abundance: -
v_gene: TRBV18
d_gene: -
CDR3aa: CASSPPSAGGGEQPQHF
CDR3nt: TGTGCCAGCTCACCACCGTCTGCGGGGGGCGGGGAACAGCCCCAGCATTTT

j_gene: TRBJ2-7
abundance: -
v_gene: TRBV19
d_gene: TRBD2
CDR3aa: CASSISGRNYEQYF
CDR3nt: TGTGCCAGTAGTATCAGCGGGAGGAACTACGAGCAGTACTTC

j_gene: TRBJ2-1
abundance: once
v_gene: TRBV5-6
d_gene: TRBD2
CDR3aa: CASSLDGAGGSNEQFF
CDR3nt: TGTGCCAGCAGCTTGGACGGCGCGGGAGGATCCAATGAGCAGTTCTTC

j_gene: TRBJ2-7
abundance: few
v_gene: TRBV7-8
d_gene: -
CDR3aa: CASSLAQGINEQYF
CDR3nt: TGTGCCAGCAGCTTAGCGCAGGGTATCAACGAGCAGTACTTC

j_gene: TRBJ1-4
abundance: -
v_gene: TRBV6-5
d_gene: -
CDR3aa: CASQLGFNEKLFF
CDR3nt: TGTGCCAGCCAGTTGGGTTTTAATGAAAAACTGTTTTTT

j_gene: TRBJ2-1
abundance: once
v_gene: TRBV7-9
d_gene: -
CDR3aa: CASSNSEDNEQFF
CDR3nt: TGTGCCAGCAGCAATAGTGAGGACAATGAGCAGTTCTTC